The next 2 T cell receptor beta chains were all read from a single sample in a study of T cell responses to AZD1222 COVID-19 vaccine. Profiled with immunoSEQ multiplex PCR; TCRdb holds only in-frame clones, not every one. The sample records 95,000 to 150,000 clones, about nine tenths being singletons. Sequencing was performed on peripheral blood, taken 28 days after the second AZD1222 dose. The receptors were gathered from an adult who received the AZD1222 COVID-19 vaccine.

As DNA, the CDR3 is TGTGCCAGCAGTTACCCCGGGAAGCCCCAGCATTTT. Translating it yields CASSYPGKPQHF. V and J are TRBV6-2 or TRBV6-3 and TRBJ1-5; D is uncertain. The CDR3 has 12 residues. Trimming took off 2 bases at V and 8 bases at J, with 7 bases between the two ends. The germline V gene encodes CDR1 MNHEY and CDR2 SVGEGT.

The chain links TRBV19 to TRBJ1-2; no reliable D call. CDR1 and CDR2 (germline): LNHDA, SQIVND (reference sequence). Between the trimmed V and J ends, which lost 8 bases and 5 bases, there was a span of 15 bases. The CDR3 length is 13 residues. CDR3 in DNA: TGTGCCAGTTCTTGGACTGGATTGTATGGCTACACCTTC. It encodes CASSWTGLYGYTF. Based on the CDR3 plus reference TRBV19 and TRBJ1-2, the full variable domain is DGGITQSPKYLFRKEGQNVTLSCEQNLNHDAMYWYRQDPGQGLRLIYYSQIVNDFQKGDIAEGYSVSREKKESFPLTVTSAQKNPTAFYLCASSWTGLYGYTFGSGTRLTVV.